A single sample is the source of the 2 T cell receptor beta chains below, sequenced in a study of breast tumors, draining lymph nodes, adjacent tissues. Breast cancer patients provided tissue from their axillary draining lymph nodes. TCRdb independently ran MiXCR on the multiplex PCR reads; one entry per CDR3 protein. Altogether approximately 100,000 distinct CDR3 sequences are present, roughly 20% being singletons, with the ten largest covering more than 0.9%. The sample was axillary lymph node tissue. These receptors were obtained from a female donor with breast cancer. Some clones in this sample may be carry-over from other donors' samples.

V is TRBV14 and J is TRBJ1-1, with TRBD1 as a possible D gene (5 bases). The CDR3 contains 11 residues. The V gene's germline CDR1 is SGHDN and CDR2 FVKESK. V shed 10 bases and J shed 0 bases, with 6 bases lying between them. The CDR3 loop is CAKDMNTEAFF. CDR3 bases: TGTGCCAAGGACATGAACACTGAAGCTTTCTTT.

Points on this clonotype: This is likely a read error, given that the CDR3 carries no conserved phenylalanine or tryptophan at its end. The rearrangement uses TRBV7-3 and TRBJ2-1, with unresolved D. The CDR3 length is 13 residues. Germline CDR1 SGHTA, CDR2 FQGTGA. V lost 7 bases and J 0 bases, leaving 7 bases between the germline ends. CDR3 coding DNA: TGTGCCAGCACCCGAAGCTCCTACAATGAGCAGTTCCTC. Translating gives CASTRSSYNEQFL.